The 18 T cell receptor beta chains given below trace back to one sample, sequenced in a study of response to subunit inactivated influenza vaccine. Using its own MiXCR run on the RT-PCR reads, TCRdb lists one record per CDR3 protein. Counted here are about half a million distinct CDR3 sequences, 7.5% to 8.5% occurring once; the ten biggest clones make up 13%. The sample was PBMCs from blood, taken around 25 months after vaccination. The receptors here all came from a man in his fifties or sixties who received an inactivated influenza vaccine.

This clonotype was recorded many times. The chain carries TRBV10-3 and TRBJ2-3; TRBD2 might be the D (6 bases). This CDR3 is 14 amino acids long. Trimming shortened V by 6 bases and J by 5 bases, and 15 bases separated the two germline ends. Germline assignment: CDR1 ENHRY and CDR2 SYGVKD. The CDR3 bases are TGTGCCATCAGGACTAGGCGTTGGGGAGATACGCAGTATTTT. Translated, it gives CAIRTRRWGDTQYF.

This clonotype was seen at least ten times. The CDR3 bases are TGTGCCAGCAGCTTCAGAGGACTAGAGGCAGATACGCAGTATTTT. It yields the protein CASSFRGLEADTQYF. This chain joins TRBV11-2 and TRBJ2-3; TRBD2 matches 7 bases. The CDR3 consists of 15 residues. Trimming at V came to 3 bases and at J to 4 bases, leaving 7 bases not matched to a gene. CDR1 SGHAT and CDR2 FQNNGV come from the germline V gene.

There are a few counts of this clonotype. The chain is built from TRBV12-3 or TRBV12-4 and TRBJ1-5; D possibly corresponds to TRBD1 (5 bases). V dropped 5 bases and J dropped 5 bases, with 19 bases sitting between them. The CDR3 extends over 16 amino acids. Written as DNA, the CDR3 is TGTGCCAGCAGTCCTGGGGGGGGTCTACCTTATCAGCCCCAGCATTTT. Amino acid sequence: CASSPGGGLPYQPQHF.

There are a few counts of this clonotype. The chain combines TRBV29-1 with TRBJ2-2, with D perhaps matching TRBD1 or TRBD2 (5 bases each). V lost 5 bases to trimming and J lost 0 bases, with 16 bases between them. The germline V gene has CDR1 SQVTM and CDR2 ANQGSEA. This CDR3 comprises 16 residues. The CDR3 loop reads CSVRSGTGTNTGELFF. The CDR3 DNA reads as TGCAGCGTTCGGTCGGGGACGGGAACGAACACCGGGGAGCTGTTTTTT.

The V and J genes are TRBV4-3 and TRBJ2-4, with D unclear. CDR3 length equals 15 residues. V was clipped by 2 bases and J by 9 bases, with 17 bases between them. The germline V gene has CDR1 LGHNA and CDR2 YSLEER. The CDR3, as DNA: TGCGCCAGCAGCCAAACCCTCGGCAAGGGCGGCATTCAGTACTTC. Its translation: CASSQTLGKGGIQYF.

This clonotype was picked up many times. J is TRBJ2-1 and V is TRBV5-1; 8 bases fit TRBD2. The germline CDR1 and CDR2 sequences are SGHRS and YFSETQ. Trimming at V came to 3 bases and at J to 0 bases, leaving 11 bases not matched to a gene. There are 18 residues in the CDR3. The CDR3 region is CASSSGGAGKSSYNEQFF. The CDR3 nucleotides read TGCGCCAGCAGCTCCGGGGGGGCGGGCAAGAGCTCCTACAATGAGCAGTTCTTC.

V and J are TRBV28 and TRBJ2-5; 8 nucleotides line up with TRBD2. The CDR3 sequence is 18 residues long. V gave up 4 bases and J gave up 2 bases; unmatched junction bases: 15. The germline gives CDR1 MDHEN, CDR2 SYDVKM. In nucleotides, the CDR3 is TGTGCCAGCAGTTACAGTGGGACTAGGGTAAATTGGCAAGAGACCCAGTACTTC. Translated, it gives CASSYSGTRVNWQETQYF.

This clonotype was counted between two and nine times. The chain is built from TRBV5-5 and TRBJ2-7; D is perhaps TRBD2 (6 bases). Germline CDR1 reads SGHKS; CDR2 reads YYEKEE (reference sequence). V was shortened by 0 bases and J by 4 bases, with 17 bases between the two germline ends. The CDR3 contains 16 residues. The CDR3 DNA reads TGTGCCAGCAGCTTGGTCTGGCTAGCGAGCTCTTACGAGCAGTACTTC. Translation gives CASSLVWLASSYEQYF. Filled out from reference TRBV5-5 and TRBJ2-7, the complete variable domain reads DAGVTQSPTHLIKTRGQQVTLRCSPISGHKSVSWYQQVLGQGPQFIFQYYEKEERGRGNFPDRFSARQFPNYSSELNVNALLLGDSALYLCASSLVWLASSYEQYFGPGTRLTVT.

The rearrangement uses TRBV20-1 and TRBJ2-7; 7 nucleotides match TRBD1. CDR3 length: 15 amino acids. Germline V gives CDR1 DFQATT, CDR2 SNEGSKA (reference sequence). V was pared by 3 bases and J by 0 bases, with 8 bases of the junction left unmatched. CDR3 in amino acids: CSASRPGQSSYEQYF. In DNA, the CDR3 is TGCAGTGCTAGCAGACCGGGACAGAGCTCCTACGAGCAGTACTTC.

CDR3 sequence (DNA): TGTGCCAGCAGTGCCCGGACTAGTAGTTTGTTCAATGAGCAGTTCTTC. Translated, it gives CASSARTSSLFNEQFF. The J gene is TRBJ2-1, the V gene TRBV12-3 or TRBV12-4; 7 bases align to TRBD2. The CDR3 length is 16 residues. V lost 5 bases and J lost 6; bases outside the gene matches: 13.

This clonotype has just a few counts. The DNA for the CDR3 is TGTGCCAGCAGTAGTTCTAACTATGGCTACACCTTC. Translated: CASSSSNYGYTF. The chain has TRBV12-3 or TRBV12-4 and TRBJ1-2; D remains unclear. The germline V and J ends were trimmed by 5 bases and 0 bases, with 4 bases remaining between them. The CDR3 contains 12 residues.

In this sample, this clonotype turned up many times. The V gene is TRBV5-1, the J gene TRBJ1-3; D is possibly TRBD1 (6 bases). V gave up 4 bases and J gave up 2 bases, with 13 bases separating them. There are 15 residues in the CDR3. Germline V CDR1 and CDR2: SGHRS, YFSETQ. The CDR3 nucleotides read TGCGCCAGCAGCCTGGACGGGACAACTGGAAACACCATATATTTT. This encodes CASSLDGTTGNTIYF.

V and J are TRBV14 and TRBJ2-1; a possible D gene is TRBD2 (6 bases). With 1 base removed from V and 9 bases from J, the gap between germline ends came to 13 bases. Germline V CDR1 and CDR2: SGHDN, FVKESK. The CDR3 totals 14 residues. CDR3 DNA sequence: TGTGCCAGCAGCCAAGTGCGAGGGCGGGGTGAGCAGTTCTTC. Protein: CASSQVRGRGEQFF. Supplemented by reference TRBV14 and TRBJ2-1, the full variable domain reads EAGVTQFPSHSVIEKGQTVTLRCDPISGHDNLYWYRRVMGKEIKFLLHFVKESKQDESGMPNNRFLAERTGGTYSTLKVQPAELEDSGVYFCASSQVRGRGEQFFGPGTRLTVL.

This clonotype was recorded many times. The J gene is TRBJ2-1, the V gene TRBV9, with 11 bases identical to TRBD1. Germline CDR1 is SGDLS and CDR2 is YYNGEE. With 2 bases clipped from V and 6 bases from J, the junction kept 7 bases outside the gene matches. CDR3 length: 16 residues. CDR3 DNA: TGTGCCAGCAGCGTCCAGGGACAGGGGGTTATCAATGAGCAGTTCTTC. Protein product: CASSVQGQGVINEQFF.

This clonotype appeared many times. J is TRBJ2-7 and V is TRBV20-1; weak D call: TRBD1 (6 bases). V was cut by 4 bases and J by 3 bases, with 16 bases left in between. CDR1 and CDR2 (germline): DFQATT, SNEGSKA (reference sequence). The length of the CDR3 is 14 residues. The CDR3 sequence is CSAIGPDSDYEQYF. The CDR3 DNA reads TGCAGTGCTATAGGACCGGACAGCGACTACGAGCAGTACTTC.

The count of this clonotype is one. A much larger clone lies one base from this, so it may be a read error. The chain has TRBV4-1 and TRBJ2-1; TRBD1 or TRBD2 may be the D gene (6 bases each). The V end was cut by 4 bases, the J end by 0 bases, with 16 bases between. The CDR3 spans 17 residues. From germline, CDR1 is MGHRA and CDR2 YSYEKL. The CDR3 nucleotides read TGCGCCAGCAGCCTCAGGGGCGGGGCCTACTCCTACAATGAGCAGTTCTTC. The encoded protein is CASSLRGGAYSYNEQFF.

The V gene is TRBV29-1, the J gene TRBJ2-3, with a tentative D call TRBD2 (5 bases). CDR3 size: 14 residues. V was cut by 3 bases and J by 4 bases, with 14 bases left in between. Per the germline V gene, CDR1 is SQVTM and CDR2 is ANQGSEA. As DNA, the CDR3 is TGCAGCGTTGACCGGGGTGCGAGGTCAGATACGCAGTATTTT. This encodes CSVDRGARSDTQYF.

This clonotype was observed at least ten times. The chain carries TRBV11-2 and TRBJ1-5; 8 nucleotides match TRBD1. The germline gives CDR1 SGHAT, CDR2 FQNNGV. The CDR3 covers 22 residues. V dropped 0 bases and J dropped 0; count of bases not matched to a gene: 19. The CDR3 reads CASSLENPSQGAPPYSNQPQHF. In DNA form, the CDR3 reads TGTGCCAGCAGCTTAGAGAACCCGTCCCAGGGGGCACCCCCATATAGCAATCAGCCCCAGCATTTT.